This passage covers 21 T cell receptor beta chains from one sample sequenced in a study of T cell responses to AZD1222 COVID-19 vaccine. Profiling relied on immunoSEQ multiplex PCR, and the TCRdb table lists in-frame clones only, not all of them. The sample shows 100,000 or so clones, 84% of them seen only once. Sample: peripheral blood, taken on day 0 of AZD1222 vaccination. The receptors shown here come from an adult in good health.

The table lists this clone with many counts. This sequence joins TRBV5-1 and TRBJ2-1, with D uncertain. Trimming took off 0 bases at V and 4 bases at J, with 11 bases between the two ends. Germline V CDR1 and CDR2: SGHRS, YFSETQ. This CDR3 is 15 amino acids long. The CDR3 sequence: CASSLGRATYNEQFF. The CDR3 DNA reads TGCGCCAGCAGCTTGGGACGAGCCACTTACAATGAGCAGTTCTTC.

V usage is TRBV5-1 and J usage is TRBJ2-7, with TRBD2 matching over 7 bases. The J segment lost 2 bases and the V segment lost 1 base, leaving 9 bases of the junction unmatched. This CDR3 is built from 16 residues. The germline CDR1 and CDR2 sequences are SGHRS and YFSETQ. The CDR3 is CASSLKWDYQTYEQYF. The DNA of the CDR3 is TGCGCCAGCAGCTTGAAGTGGGACTATCAGACCTACGAGCAGTACTTC.

The chain couples TRBV19 to TRBJ2-7; D is uncertain. Per germline, CDR1 LNHDA and CDR2 SQIVND (reference sequence). V lost 9 bases and J lost 6, with 9 bases in between. This CDR3 has 10 residues. CDR3 loop: CASFGTEQYV. The CDR3 coding sequence is TGTGCCAGCTTTGGCACCGAGCAGTACGTC.

The genes are TRBV6-5 and TRBJ1-6; no clear D. The CDR3 spans 13 residues. CDR1 and CDR2 (germline): MNHEY, SVGAGI. The germline V and J ends were trimmed by 5 bases and 10 bases, with 12 bases remaining between them. CDR3 region: CASSRDSQSPLHF. The CDR3, as DNA: TGTGCCAGCAGTCGGGATAGCCAATCACCCCTCCACTTT.

In this sample, this clone turned up once. V usage is TRBV4-3 and J usage is TRBJ1-3, with TRBD1 matching over 7 bases. This CDR3 has 15 residues. CDR1 and CDR2 (germline): LGHNA, YSLEER. V was pared by 1 base and J by 5 bases, with 5 bases of the junction left unmatched. CDR3 protein: CASSQGAGQRNTIYF. The CDR3 region has the DNA TGCGCCAGCAGCCAAGGCGCGGGACAGAGAAACACCATATATTTT.

This clone has just one count. The chain links TRBV30 to TRBJ2-1, with TRBD2 identical over 7 bases. Germline CDR1 GTSNPN, CDR2 SVGIG (reference sequence). V trimming: 2 bases; J trimming: 6 bases; junction bases outside the gene matches: 10. This CDR3 spans 15 amino acids. As DNA, the CDR3 is TGTGCCTGGAGTCGCGGGGGACTTCTCGGCAATGAGCAGTTCTTC. It is translated as CAWSRGGLLGNEQFF.

The chain combines TRBV28 with TRBJ1-1; D is possibly TRBD1 (6 bases). The CDR3 has 15 amino acids. The germline CDR1 and CDR2 sequences are MDHEN and SYDVKM. V gave up 4 bases and J gave up 2 bases, with 14 bases separating them. The CDR3 DNA is TGTGCCAGCAGTTCAGGGGAGGTGGTTAACACTGAAGCTTTCTTT. Translating gives CASSSGEVVNTEAFF.

The chain couples TRBV9 to TRBJ1-4; 7 bases are a match to TRBD1. The CDR3 covers 12 residues. The germline V gene has CDR1 SGDLS and CDR2 YYNGEE. Trimming took 7 bases from V and 3 from J; bases not matched to a gene: 0. The CDR3 sequence is CASGTANEKLFF. The CDR3 DNA is TGTGCCAGCGGGACAGCTAATGAAAAACTGTTTTTT.

The chain is built from TRBV27 and TRBJ1-1, with D perhaps matching TRBD1 (6 bases). CDR3 length: 14 amino acids. Trimming removed 4 bases at V and 6 bases at J, with 15 bases between. Germline values: CDR1 MNHEY, CDR2 SMNVEV (reference sequence). This CDR3 is CASSSLQGSAEAFF. The CDR3, as DNA: TGTGCCAGCAGTTCTCTACAGGGTAGCGCTGAAGCTTTCTTT.

The chain links TRBV3-1 (or the pseudogene TRBV3-2) to TRBJ2-7, with 7 bases fitting TRBD1. Germline V gene data show CDR1 as LGHDT and CDR2 as YNNKEL (reference sequence). J gave up 5 bases and V 6 bases, and 13 bases lay outside the gene matches. The CDR3 has 15 residues. The CDR3 DNA is TGTGCCAGCAGTCAACGACAGGGTGTTAGTGACGAGCAGTACTTC. It translates to CASSQRQGVSDEQYF.

This clone has only one observation. This chain joins TRBV7-2 and TRBJ1-6; TRBD1 matches 10 bases. Germline V gene sequence: CDR1 SGHTA, CDR2 FQGNSA. V lost 4 bases to trimming and J lost 10 bases; unmatched junction nucleotides: 7. The CDR3 is 15 amino acids. CDR3 sequence reads: CASSSTGTGVSPLHF. In DNA, the CDR3 is TGTGCCAGCAGCTCGACCGGGACAGGGGTCTCACCCCTCCACTTT.

This chain links TRBV10-2 with TRBJ2-5, with a tentative D call TRBD1 (6 bases). Germline V lookup: CDR1 WSHSY, CDR2 SAAADI. V was shortened by 7 bases and J by 2 bases, with 14 bases between the two germline ends. This CDR3 is built from 14 residues. The CDR3 nucleotides read TGCGCCAGCAACCCGGGACATGTTCAAGAGACCCAGTACTTC. It yields the protein CASNPGHVQETQYF.

The V and J genes are TRBV9 and TRBJ2-1; 12 bases are a match to TRBD2. Germline loops: CDR1 SGDLS, CDR2 YYNGEE. V lost 2 bases to trimming and J lost 6 bases; unmatched junction nucleotides: 15. The CDR3 has 19 amino acids. The CDR3 DNA is TGTGCCAGCAGCGTGCGTCTAGCGGGGGGGCTGTCTTTACGCAATGAGCAGTTCTTC. Translation gives CASSVRLAGGLSLRNEQFF.

This clone was detected once. The chain uses TRBV3-1 (or the pseudogene TRBV3-2) and TRBJ2-4; possibly TRBD1 for D (6 bases). Per the germline V gene, CDR1 is LGHDT and CDR2 is YNNKEL (reference sequence). The length of the CDR3 is 15 residues. Trimming cost V 3 bases and J 5 bases, with 14 bases left between them. The CDR3 reads CASSHGPKGENIQYF. CDR3 DNA: TGTGCCAGCAGCCACGGACCTAAGGGGGAAAACATTCAGTACTTC.

The table lists this clone with a count of one. This chain uses TRBV5-1 with TRBJ2-1; 8 bases map to TRBD1. The CDR3 is 16 amino acids. The ends lost 4 bases at V and 4 bases at J; junction bases unmatched: 10. Germline V gene sequence: CDR1 SGHRS, CDR2 YFSETQ. The CDR3 region has the DNA TGCGCCAGCAGCCTGAAGGGGACAGGAAATTACAATGAGCAGTTCTTC. Translation: CASSLKGTGNYNEQFF.

Concerning this clone itself: Other DNA sequences of this sample code for an identical CDR3. DNA for the CDR3: TGTGCCAGCTCACCAGGGAATAATTCACCCCTCCACTTT. Residues: CASSPGNNSPLHF. J is TRBJ1-6 and V is TRBV18; no clear D gene. CDR3 length equals 13 residues. V was pared by 2 bases and J by 5 bases, with 4 bases between. CDR1 KGHSH and CDR2 LQKENI come from the germline V gene.

V usage is TRBV21-1 and J usage is TRBJ1-3; the D call TRBD1 from the table was never checked on the DNA. TRBV21-1 is termed a pseudogene. The CDR3 runs 16 residues. This CDR3 is CASSKGWLASGNTIYF. DNA of the CDR3: TGTGCCAGCAGCAAAGGGTGGCTGGCCTCTGGAAACACCATATATTTT.

The count of this clone is one. V gene TRBV5-8 combines with J gene TRBJ1-5; no firm D call. CDR1 SGHTS and CDR2 YDEGEE come from the germline V gene. Trimming removed 0 bases at V and 8 bases at J, with 12 bases between. CDR3 length: 14 residues. CDR3 sequence (DNA): TGTGCCAGCAGCTTGGGGCAGCCCGGGGAGCCCCAGCATTTT. This translates into CASSLGQPGEPQHF.

This clone was seen once. The chain couples TRBV7-2 to TRBJ2-2; the D call may be TRBD1 or TRBD2 (5 bases each). CDR3 length equals 13 residues. Germline lookup yields CDR1 SGHTA and CDR2 FQGNSA. The V gene lost 1 base and the J gene lost 6 bases, with 6 bases spanning the gap. CDR3: CASSLGGAGELFF. The DNA of the CDR3 is TGTGCCAGCAGCTTAGGAGGGGCCGGGGAGCTGTTTTTT.

This clone was counted between two and nine times. The V and J genes are TRBV7-9 and TRBJ1-6; TRBD1 agrees at 8 bases. The CDR3 contains 14 residues. The V segment lost 5 bases and the J segment 5 bases; nucleotides outside the gene matches: 2. Germline V gives CDR1 SEHNR, CDR2 FQNEAQ (reference sequence). CDR3 bases: TGTGCCAGCAGCGTGACAGGGGATAATTCACCCCTCCACTTT. Encoded protein: CASSVTGDNSPLHF.

The V gene is TRBV28, the J gene TRBJ1-1; unclear D gene. The germline gives CDR1 MDHEN, CDR2 SYDVKM. Trimming cost V 9 bases and J 0 bases, with 5 bases left between them. This CDR3 comprises 11 residues. The CDR3 region is CASKMNTEAFF. The CDR3 region has the DNA TGTGCCAGTAAGATGAACACTGAAGCTTTCTTT.